The T cell receptor beta chain described here comes from a study of cytomegalovirus exposure and HLA in healthy donors. Primers: 60 Vbeta forward and 13 Jbeta reverse. TCRdb's copy holds only in-frame clones and misses some; the assay was immunoSEQ multiplex PCR. Seen here are 210,000 or so clones, roughly 80% observed once, and the top ten hold 15% to 18%. This CDR3 is 13 amino acids long. Germline V gene data show CDR1 as SGHTA and CDR2 as FQGNSA. J was trimmed by 2 bases and V by 5 bases; bases with no gene match: 3. This clone showed up just once. The V gene is TRBV7-2, the J gene TRBJ2-7; TRBD1 matches 7 bases. Material: PBMCs. The TCR was taken from a man aged 40-55 years in good health and CMV-seronegative. CDR3: CASSRDRTYEQYF. CDR3 nucleotide sequence: TGTGCCAGCAGCAGGGACAGAACCTACGAGCAGTACTTC.